Given below is one T cell receptor (beta chain) in context. Its recognized antigen is unknown. No much larger clone is present one base from it, and per-base qualities are unavailable. The data originate from a study of shared clonotypes between healthy human individuals (TCRdb year 2020). With regard to the full study: The cohort included three men and a couple of women between 18 and 49 years of age. Each donor's leukapheresis produced roughly between about 0.8 and 8.9 billion PBMCs. To increase sequencing depth and limit assay-specific biases, different laboratories used diverse techniques to prepare libraries and sequence TCR repertoires. To estimate repertoire size and how much clonotype sharing occurs between individuals, the study deeply sequenced the blood TCR repertoires of five healthy adults. Per donor, three plates each were used for CD4 naive and CD4 memory, two for CD8 naive, and one for CD8 memory.

Donors were healthy HIV-negative adults with no recently reported acute infections or vaccinations. Only Caucasian adults living in Nashville, Tennessee, USA were represented among the donors. Magnetic negative selection was used to enrich CD4+ T cells, after which naive cells were positively selected on CD45RA and the negative fraction became the memory subset. After blood collection by leukapheresis, PBMCs were isolated using Ficoll-Histopaque density gradient centrifugation and then cryopreserved in the vapor phase of liquid nitrogen. Analytical flow cytometry was used to check the purity and quantity of each magnetically sorted T cell population. From each sorted fraction, genomic DNA was isolated and quantified by UV absorbance on a Nanodrop 2000c. V and J lose 6 bases and 0 bases, and a span of 14 bases separates them. The CDR3 runs 16 amino acids, cysteine and phenylalanine included. Just the 48-base CDR3 DNA is kept, in frame starting at base 1. CDR1 and CDR2 are drawn from the germline V gene (reference sequence): MNHEY, SMNVEV.

What the work shows at the level of the full study, not this receptor alone: Based on pairwise subsampling, the degree of clonotype sharing among donors was expected to be affected by sequencing depth. Naive subsets generally had larger estimated clonotype richness than memory subsets. Sampling was limited to blood, and TCR repertoires in tissue likely differ from TCR repertoires in blood. Sharing across several donors was observed for about 5% of naive CD4, less than 4% of naive CD8, 2% to 2.5% of memory CD4, and less than 0.45% of memory CD8 clonotypes. Compared with non-shared clonotypes, clonotypes shared by all four sorted-subset donors had higher generation probabilities. Because the study included a small number of donors, the genetic and exposure-history diversity represented was limited. Incomplete sequencing was indicated by rarefaction of sorted-subset datasets, despite the large sequencing depth.

Using the deep immunoSEQ assay, multiplex PCR amplified TCR CDR3 regions from genomic DNA. Extracted genomic DNA from each cell subset was spread evenly across all wells of several immunoSEQ 96-well plates, with each plate serving as a replicate. For sorted subsets, each replicate PCR was loaded with about 0.2 ug genomic DNA, equivalent to roughly 30,000 T cell genomes. Purified libraries were measured with a Qubit 3.0 fluorometer, size-checked on a Bioanalyzer 2100, and measured again with the KAPA Library Quantification kit. Every immunoSEQ 96-well plate was sequenced on a dedicated single-read 150-cycle Illumina NextSeq 550 flow cell. Regarding the original processing steps: Because only junctional sequences without quality scores were contained in the immunoSEQ output, filtering matching that applied to full-length reads could not be performed. To assign V/J genes and CDR3, sequences were annotated using PyIR, a Python wrapper for IgBLAST v1.9, with IMGT germline references. Any read was removed if the V/J assignment was weak (E-value above 1e-6), the CDR3 was missing, or the read contained stop codons, out-of-frame junctions, or ambiguous translated residues. A V3J clonotype was defined by an identical inferred V gene, J gene, and CDR3 amino acid sequence. The percentage overlap between two repertoires was calculated by dividing the number of shared unique clonotypes by the size of the smaller repertoire. RTK rarefaction, the Chao1 estimator, and Recon v2.1 estimates of unobserved clonotypes were used to assess repertoire richness. Generation probabilities were computed with OLGA for all TCRbeta clonotypes obtained by the gDNA method from several donors. TCRdb holds this immuneACCESS table with in-frame rearrangements only. Some clones are missing; in checked studies, unresolved V genes explain under half, and the rest has no known cause. V and J calls and clone size are copied from that table; D and trimming were computed from the DNA. Here the sample has hundreds of thousands of clones; around 78% occur a single time. 1.5% to 2% of the sample is held by the ten biggest clonotypes.

The sample consisted of memory CD4+ T cells sorted from blood. The meaning of the sample's cell subset or site label: CD45RA-negative fraction. This clonotype originated in a woman aged 30 to 39 in good health. The chain is encoded by TRBV27 joined to TRBJ1-4; no D segment can be confidently identified. The DNA sequence is given as TGTGCCAGCAGCCGCTTAACAGTCCCAACTAATGAAAAACTGTTTTTT. Translated, it gives CASSRLTVPTNEKLFF.